This T cell receptor beta chain came from a study of T cell responses to AZD1222 COVID-19 vaccine. CDR3 size: 15 residues. The V and J ends lost 6 bases and 5 bases, in that order; junction bases with no gene match: 13. The germline V gene encodes CDR1 MDHEN and CDR2 SYDVKM. Profiled with immunoSEQ multiplex PCR; TCRdb holds only in-frame clones, not every one. This table has approximately 110,000 clones, 85% appearing once. The TCR was taken from an adult who received the AZD1222 COVID-19 vaccine. The sample consisted of peripheral blood, taken 28 days after the second AZD1222 dose. V gene TRBV28 combines with J gene TRBJ2-7; TRBD1 agrees at 7 bases. Written as DNA, the CDR3 is TGTGCCAGCAGGCCCGGGACAGACAGAGGAAACGAGCAGTACTTC. As protein: CASRPGTDRGNEQYF.